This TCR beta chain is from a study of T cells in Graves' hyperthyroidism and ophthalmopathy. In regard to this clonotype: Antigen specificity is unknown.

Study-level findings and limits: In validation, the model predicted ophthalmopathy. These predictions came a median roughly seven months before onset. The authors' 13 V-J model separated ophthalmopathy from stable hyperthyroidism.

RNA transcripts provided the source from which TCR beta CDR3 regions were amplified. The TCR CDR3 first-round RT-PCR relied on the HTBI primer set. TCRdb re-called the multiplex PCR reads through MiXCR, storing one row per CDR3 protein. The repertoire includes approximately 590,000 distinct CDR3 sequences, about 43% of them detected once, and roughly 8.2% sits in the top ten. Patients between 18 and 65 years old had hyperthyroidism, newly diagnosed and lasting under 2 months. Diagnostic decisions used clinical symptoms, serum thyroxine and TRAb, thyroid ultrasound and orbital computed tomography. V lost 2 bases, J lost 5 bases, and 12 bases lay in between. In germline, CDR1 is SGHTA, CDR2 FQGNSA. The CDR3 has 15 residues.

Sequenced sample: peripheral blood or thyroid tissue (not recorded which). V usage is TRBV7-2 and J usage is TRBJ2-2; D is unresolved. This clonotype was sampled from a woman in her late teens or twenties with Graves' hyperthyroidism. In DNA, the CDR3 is TGTGCCAGCAGCTTATCCGGATCCGAGACCGGGGAGCTGTTTTTT. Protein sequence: CASSLSGSETGELFF.